The rows below give T cell receptor beta chains drawn from one sample of a study of beta chain features in type 1 diabetes. Produced via immunoSEQ multiplex PCR; TCRdb's table is partial and in-frame only. The sample holds a few hundred thousand clones; over 14% are singletons and the top ten take about 0.014%. Sequenced sample: naive CD4+ T cells from blood. These receptors originate from a man between 18 and 29 years old with type 1 diabetes. CDR3s include the opening cysteine and the closing phenylalanine or tryptophan. The D gene is left open where the match is weak. Some rows mark clone size as missing; the rest say once, few, many or name a class of expanded clone.

TRBV23-1	few	TRBJ2-1	.	TGCGCCAGCAGCCGTCGAAAACTGTTGTTCTTC	CASSRRKLLFF
TRBV28	few	TRBJ2-7	.	TGTGCCAGTGACCCTGCAGGGGCATTCTACGAGCAGTACTTC	CASDPAGAFYEQYF
TRBV4-3	.	TRBJ1-2	TRBD1	TGCGCCAGCAGCCAATACAGGGGTGGATTCTATGGCTACACCTTC	CASSQYRGGFYGYTF
TRBV5-1	.	TRBJ2-7	.	TGCGCCAGCAGCTTGACAGGGCCTAACTACGAGCAGTACTTC	CASSLTGPNYEQYF
TRBV5-1	.	TRBJ2-7	TRBD2	TGCGCCAGCAGCTTGGGAAGCGGGAGCTCCTACGAGCAGTACTTC	CASSLGSGSSYEQYF
TRBV27	few	TRBJ2-1	.	TGTGCCAGCAGTTTATTCAGCTCCTACAATGAGCAGTTCTTC	CASSLFSSYNEQFF
TRBV30	few	TRBJ2-7	.	TGTGCCTGGAAGGAGCAAGATATCTCCTACGAGCAGTACTTC	CAWKEQDISYEQYF
TRBV29-1	.	TRBJ2-7	TRBD2	TGCAGCGTTGGACCCTTAAGCGGGAGTGCCCACGAGCAGTACTTC	CSVGPLSGSAHEQYF
TRBV29-1	few	TRBJ2-7	.	TGCAGCGTAGCTGACAGTGTCTACGAGCAGTACTTC	CSVADSVYEQYF
TRBV30	.	TRBJ2-7	TRBD1	TGTGCCTGGAGTGGGGTCGGGACAGCATACGAGCAGTACTTC	CAWSGVGTAYEQYF
TRBV28	few	TRBJ1-5	.	TGTGCCAGCAGTTCCGCGGGCCTCTATAGCAATCAGCCCCAGCATTTT	CASSSAGLYSNQPQHF
TRBV28	few	TRBJ1-1	.	TGTGCCAGCAGTTTACCCCAGGTGAACACTGAAGCTTTCTTT	CASSLPQVNTEAFF
TRBV9	few	TRBJ2-1	TRBD2	TGTGCCAGCACCCCCGGACTAGCCTCGGTGAATGAGCAGTTCTTC	CASTPGLASVNEQFF
TRBV14	.	TRBJ2-7	.	TGTGCCAGCAGCCGCCGACTGTCTCCGTACGAGCAGTACTTC	CASSRRLSPYEQYF
TRBV25-1	.	TRBJ2-2	.	TGTGCCAGACCCAGAACCTCGTCAATGCGGGGAGCTACCGGGGAGCTGTTTTTT	CARPRTSSMRGATGELFF
TRBV19	.	TRBJ2-1	.	TGTGCCAGTAAAGTGTCTAGGTGGTACAATGAGCAGTTCTTC	CASKVSRWYNEQFF
TRBV4-1	once	TRBJ2-2	.	TGCGCCAGCAAACTAAAACCGGGACTCATGAACACCGGGGAGCTGTTTTTT	CASKLKPGLMNTGELFF